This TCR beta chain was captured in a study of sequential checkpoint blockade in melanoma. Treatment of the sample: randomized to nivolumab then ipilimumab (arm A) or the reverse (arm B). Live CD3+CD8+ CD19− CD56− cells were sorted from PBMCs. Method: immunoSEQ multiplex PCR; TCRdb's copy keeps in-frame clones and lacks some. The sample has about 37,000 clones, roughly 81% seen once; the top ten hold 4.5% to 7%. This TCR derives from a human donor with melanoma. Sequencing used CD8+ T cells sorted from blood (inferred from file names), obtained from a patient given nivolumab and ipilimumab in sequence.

The CDR3 DNA sequence: TGTGCCAGCAGCCCGACCTCCGGATTCCGGGACATTCAGTACTTC. Translated, it gives CASSPTSGFRDIQYF. The chain carries TRBV14 and TRBJ2-4; D call uncertain. With 4 bases removed from V and 8 bases from J, the gap between germline ends came to 18 bases. Germline assignment: CDR1 SGHDN and CDR2 FVKESK. This CDR3 spans 15 amino acids.